One and the same sample provided the 18 T cell receptor beta chains below, sequenced in a study of T cells expressing NK-cell markers. TCRdb derives one entry per CDR3 protein from the 5' RACE reads, leaving out DNA. The sample totals around 260,000 distinct CDR3 sequences; its top ten clones hold around 4.3%. Source material: blood T cells: a sorted CD56 or NKG2C T cell subset, CD4+ or CD8+ T cells, or bulk PBMC T cells (not recorded which). The receptors stem from a woman between 18 and 70 years old in good health.

CDR3 sequence reads: CASSLQLTGPPNTIYF. This chain joins TRBV5-5 and TRBJ1-3; the D gene TCRdb calls, TRBD1, cannot be checked with no DNA. Germline CDR1 and CDR2: SGHKS and YYEKEE (reference sequence). The CDR3 runs 16 residues.

The chain employs TRBV25-1 and TRBJ2-4. CDR3 length equals 13 residues. Germline CDR1 reads MGHDK; CDR2 reads SYGVNS. CDR3: CASSGVLKNIQYF.

The CDR3 reads CASSAGYGGELFF. The chain carries TRBV6-1 and TRBJ2-2. CDR3 size: 13 residues. CDR1 is MNHNS, CDR2 SASEGT, per germline.

The J gene is TRBJ1-5, the V gene TRBV7-2. Germline V gene sequence: CDR1 SGHTA, CDR2 FQGNSA. This CDR3 has 14 residues. The CDR3 reads CASSLGVINQPQHF. Filled out from reference TRBV7-2 and TRBJ1-5, the complete variable domain reads GAGVSQSPSNKVTEKGKDVELRCDPISGHTALYWYRQSLGQGLEFLIYFQGNSAPDKSGLPSDRFSAERTGGSVSTLTIQRTQQEDSAVYLCASSLGVINQPQHFGDGTRLSIL.

The chain employs TRBV20-1 and TRBJ2-1. From germline, CDR1 is DFQATT and CDR2 SNEGSKA (reference sequence). The CDR3 extends over 13 amino acids. The CDR3 reads CRAGRLSYNEQFF.

The rearrangement uses TRBV5-1 and TRBJ2-7; as DNA is missing, the TRBD1 call by TCRdb cannot be tested. Germline values: CDR1 SGHRS, CDR2 YFSETQ. There are 13 residues in the CDR3. The CDR3 sequence: CASSGRQGNEQYF.

The chain uses TRBV3-1 and TRBJ2-1; TCRdb designates TRBD1, a call that cannot be tested without DNA. There are 14 residues in the CDR3. Germline assignment: CDR1 LGHDT and CDR2 YNNKEL (reference sequence). CDR3: CASSQARRSHEQFF.

The chain combines TRBV18 with TRBJ1-5; TCRdb's D gene call, TRBD1, goes unchecked for lack of DNA. The CDR3 is 13 amino acids. CDR1 is KGHSH and CDR2 is LQKENI in the germline V gene. The CDR3 is CASSLDTTQPQHF.

V usage is TRBV2 and J usage is TRBJ1-1. This CDR3 has 13 amino acids. The germline V gene encodes CDR1 SNHLY and CDR2 FYNNEI. CDR3 protein: CASSVWGNTEAFF.

The chain couples TRBV6-2 or TRBV6-3 to TRBJ2-5; the TRBD1 assignment by TCRdb is unverifiable without DNA. The CDR3 consists of 13 residues. In germline, CDR1 is MNHEY, CDR2 SVGEGT. This CDR3 is CASSYWASETQYF.

The chain combines TRBV5-8 with TRBJ1-2; TCRdb lists TRBD1, though no DNA is available to test this call. CDR1 SGHTS and CDR2 YDEGEE come from the germline V gene. The length of the CDR3 is 14 residues. CDR3 in amino acids: CASRQQGLNYGYTF. The complete variable domain, with remaining parts taken from reference TRBV5-8 and TRBJ1-2, reads EAGVTQSPTHLIKTRGQQATLRCSPISGHTSVYWYQQALGLGLQFLLWYDEGEERNRGNFPPRFSGRQFPNYSSELNVNALELEDSALYLCASRQQGLNYGYTFGSGTRLTVV.

This rearrangement joins TRBV29-1 to TRBJ1-1. The CDR3 has 15 residues. Germline V gene lookup returns CDR1 SQVTM and CDR2 ANQGSEA. CDR3 amino acids: CSVGLIGRRGTEAFF. Complete variable domain (other parts from reference TRBV29-1 and TRBJ1-1): SAVISQKPSRDICQRGTSLTIQCQVDSQVTMMFWYRQQPGQSLTLIATANQGSEATYESGFVIDKFPISRPNLTFSTLTVSNMSPEDSSIYLCSVGLIGRRGTEAFFGQGTRLTVV.

The chain carries TRBV12-3 or TRBV12-4 and TRBJ1-2; the D gene TCRdb calls, TRBD1, cannot be checked with no DNA. This CDR3 comprises 15 residues. CDR3 in amino acids: CASRLNRGRGYGYTF.

The chain carries TRBV20-1 and TRBJ2-1; lacking DNA, the TRBD2 call made by TCRdb goes unchecked. From germline, CDR1 is DFQATT and CDR2 SNEGSKA (reference sequence). CDR3 length: 15 amino acids. The CDR3 loop is CSAGNPSGGRDEQFF.

The chain carries TRBV5-5 and TRBJ1-2; absent DNA, TCRdb's TRBD1 call cannot be checked. Germline V gene sequence: CDR1 SGHKS, CDR2 YYEKEE (reference sequence). The CDR3 is 15 amino acids. This CDR3 reads CASSLAGDPIYGYTF.

The chain employs TRBV6-5 and TRBJ2-5; TCRdb reports TRBD2, a call that lacks DNA to check it against. CDR3 size: 14 residues. CDR1 MNHEY and CDR2 SVGAGI come from the germline V gene. CDR3 loop: CASSYEGGGETQYF.

The chain carries TRBV20-1 and TRBJ1-1. CDR1 and CDR2 from the germline V gene are DFQATT and SNEGSKA (reference sequence). The CDR3 length is 13 residues. This CDR3 is CSARWQANTEAFF.

The chain uses TRBV19 and TRBJ2-3; TCRdb's assignment of TRBD1 cannot be checked, as there is no DNA. Germline assignment: CDR1 LNHDA and CDR2 SQIVND (reference sequence). The CDR3 extends over 19 amino acids. The CDR3 sequence: CASSTGTGQLITRTDTQYF.